Each of the 23 T cell receptor beta chains below was sequenced from the same sample in a study of blood T cell repertoires in COVID-19. Assay used: immunoSEQ multiplex PCR; TCRdb lists only in-frame clones, some missing. The top ten hold around 1.5% of the sample, which has 200,000 to 250,000 clones, more than 65% seen once. The sequenced material came from peripheral blood. The receptors originated from a woman in her forties who had recovered from COVID-19.

This clone has ten or more counts. CDR3 protein: CASSHDRDEQYF. The CDR3 coding sequence is TGCGCCAGCAGTCACGACAGGGACGAGCAGTACTTC. The chain uses TRBV10-2 and TRBJ2-7; TRBD1 aligns across 7 bases. V lost 5 bases to trimming and J lost 5 bases; unmatched junction nucleotides: 3. Germline V gene data show CDR1 as WSHSY and CDR2 as SAAADI. The CDR3 is 12 residues long.

The chain links TRBV4-3 to TRBJ1-6, with D unclear. Trimming stripped 0 bases from V and 1 base from J, with 16 bases between. Germline V gives CDR1 LGHNA, CDR2 YSLEER. The CDR3 runs 19 residues. In DNA form, the CDR3 reads TGCGCCAGCAGCCAAGAATTATCAGGAGGATGGTCCTATAATTCACCCCTCCACTTT. Translation gives CASSQELSGGWSYNSPLHF.

The chain couples TRBV7-9 to TRBJ1-3; 9 bases agree with TRBD1. V lost 6 bases, J lost 7 bases, and 7 bases stayed unmatched. This CDR3 spans 14 amino acids. The germline gives CDR1 SEHNR, CDR2 FQNEAQ (reference sequence). The CDR3 protein is CASSRTGQGNTIYF. The CDR3, as DNA: TGTGCCAGCAGTCGAACGGGACAGGGCAACACCATATATTTT.

This clone was recorded a few times. The V call is TRBV12-3 or TRBV12-4, the J call TRBJ1-4, with a weak D call TRBD1 (6 bases). The V end lost 6 bases, the J end lost 9 bases, and 14 bases lay between the germline ends. The CDR3 extends over 13 amino acids. DNA for the CDR3: TGTGCCAGCAGCCAAGGAACAGGGCAAAAACTGTTTTTT. Encoded protein: CASSQGTGQKLFF.

This rearrangement joins TRBV5-3 to TRBJ1-1, with D possibly being TRBD1 (6 bases). TRBV5-3 is an open reading frame, and its role is uncertain. The CDR3 is 15 residues long. The ends were cut back, 3 bases at V and 0 bases at J, with 12 bases in the middle. This CDR3 is CARSSTGTLNTEAFF. Written as DNA, the CDR3 is TGTGCCAGAAGCTCAACAGGGACCTTGAACACTGAAGCTTTCTTT.

Worth noting for this clone: Germline and junction disagree at one end, which may indicate a read error. V gene TRBV7-8 combines with J gene TRBJ2-3; D may be TRBD2 (5 bases). Germline V gene lookup returns CDR1 SGHVS and CDR2 FQNEAQ. CDR3 length: 14 amino acids. The CDR3 protein is CASNGNRATDMQYF. In DNA, the CDR3 is TGTGCCAGCAACGGGAACAGAGCCACAGATATGCAGTATTTT.

The genes are TRBV28 and TRBJ1-5; TRBD1 aligns across 7 bases. The V gene end was trimmed by 10 bases and the J gene end by 5 bases; junction bases not matched to a gene: 8. CDR3 size: 13 residues. CDR1 is MDHEN, CDR2 SYDVKM, per germline. This CDR3 is CAMSPDRDQPQHF. The CDR3, as DNA: TGTGCCATGTCCCCCGACAGGGATCAGCCCCAGCATTTT.

This clone was seen a handful of times. The chain links TRBV11-3 to TRBJ1-1, with D uncertain. This CDR3 comprises 14 residues. CDR1 is SGHNT, CDR2 YENEEA, per germline. The V and J ends lost 5 bases and 1 base respectively, with 11 bases between them. CDR3: CASSARGGNTEAFF. CDR3 nucleotides: TGTGCCAGCAGCGCCCGGGGTGGGAACACTGAAGCTTTCTTT.

This chain links TRBV28 with TRBJ1-2, with TRBD1 as a possible D gene (5 bases). CDR3 length: 12 amino acids. Looked up from germline, CDR1 is MDHEN and CDR2 is SYDVKM. V was trimmed by 10 bases and J by 6 bases, leaving 15 bases between them. The CDR3 here is CAILGLLDGYTF. CDR3 nucleotides: TGTGCCATCTTGGGACTCCTGGATGGCTACACCTTC.

J is TRBJ1-6 and V is TRBV19; perhaps TRBD1 as D (6 bases). Trimming took 9 bases from V and 5 from J, leaving 17 bases between them. Germline-derived CDR1 and CDR2 are LNHDA and SQIVND (reference sequence). CDR3 length: 15 residues. This CDR3 reads CASVRTARHNSPLHF. The CDR3 coding sequence is TGTGCCAGCGTCCGGACAGCCAGGCATAATTCACCCCTCCACTTT.

Only one count was recorded for this clone. The chain combines TRBV5-1 with TRBJ2-7, with 7 nucleotides matching TRBD1. The germline gives CDR1 SGHRS, CDR2 YFSETQ. This CDR3 has 14 amino acids. The ends lost 3 bases at V and 0 bases at J; junction bases unmatched: 3. This CDR3 reads CASSSGQLSYEQYF. DNA for the CDR3: TGCGCCAGCAGCTCGGGACAGCTCTCCTACGAGCAGTACTTC.

The CDR3, as DNA: TGTGCCGTCTCACCAGACTCTGGGGGGGGCTACGAGCAGTACTTC. Encoded protein: CAVSPDSGGGYEQYF. J is TRBJ2-7 and V is TRBV19; 7 bases are a match to TRBD2. The ends lost 11 bases at V and 3 bases at J; junction bases unmatched: 16. The CDR3 spans 15 residues. CDR1 is LNHDA and CDR2 is SQIVND in the germline V gene (reference sequence).

The chain joins TRBV7-2 to TRBJ1-5, with 8 bases lining up with TRBD1. Germline V CDR1 and CDR2: SGHTA, FQGNSA. The J segment lost 2 bases and the V segment lost 4 bases, leaving 4 bases of the junction unmatched. CDR3 length: 15 amino acids. CDR3 loop: CASSSQGDGNQPQHF. The CDR3 DNA reads TGTGCCAGCAGCTCACAGGGGGATGGCAATCAGCCCCAGCATTTT.

This chain uses TRBV2 with TRBJ2-6, with a weak D call TRBD2 (7 bases). CDR1 and CDR2 (germline): SNHLY, FYNNEI. Trimming pared 4 bases from V and 1 base from J, leaving 14 bases between. The CDR3 spans 17 residues. The CDR3 loop reads CASSVQGRGSGANVLTF. CDR3 DNA sequence: TGTGCCAGCAGTGTGCAGGGGAGGGGATCTGGGGCCAACGTCCTGACTTTC. Using reference TRBV2 and TRBJ2-6 for the parts outside the CDR3, the full variable domain is EPEVTQTPSHQVTQMGQEVILRCVPISNHLYFYWYRQILGQKVEFLVSFYNNEISEKSEIFDDQFSVERPDGSNFTLKIRSTKLEDSAMYFCASSVQGRGSGANVLTFGAGSRLTVL.

The sample holds a few counts of this clone. This sequence joins TRBV7-2 and TRBJ1-3, with no clear D. Germline V gene sequence: CDR1 SGHTA, CDR2 FQGNSA. There are 15 residues in the CDR3. Deletions cut 5 bases from V and 2 bases from J, with 13 bases between. The CDR3 here is CASSTTAAAGNTIYF. The CDR3 nucleotides read TGTGCCAGCAGCACCACCGCCGCGGCTGGAAACACCATATATTTT. Full variable domain (remainder filled in from reference TRBV7-2 and TRBJ1-3): GAGVSQSPSNKVTEKGKDVELRCDPISGHTALYWYRQSLGQGLEFLIYFQGNSAPDKSGLPSDRFSAERTGGSVSTLTIQRTQQEDSAVYLCASSTTAAAGNTIYFGEGSWLTVV.

V gene TRBV24-1 combines with J gene TRBJ2-1, with 7 bases identical to TRBD1. The CDR3 runs 12 residues. Trimming took 6 bases from V and 8 from J; bases not matched to a gene: 3. CDR1 KGHDR and CDR2 SFDVKD come from the germline V gene. In DNA form, the CDR3 reads TGTGCCACCAGTAACAGGGGCCATGAGCAGTTCTTC. It codes for CATSNRGHEQFF.

This clone was observed a few times. Here the CDR3 reads CASSLGTTGAYGYTF. The CDR3, as DNA: TGTGCCAGCAGCTTGGGGACCACAGGGGCCTATGGCTACACCTTC. The genes are TRBV5-4 and TRBJ1-2; 7 bases match TRBD1. The CDR3 is made up of 15 amino acids. V trimming: 0 bases; J trimming: 4 bases; junction bases outside the gene matches: 6. Germline V gives CDR1 SGHNT, CDR2 YYREEE (reference sequence).

Here the CDR3 reads CASRGRVAYTGELFF. In DNA form, the CDR3 reads TGTGCCAGCAGGGGGAGGGTTGCGTACACCGGGGAGCTGTTTTTT. This rearrangement joins TRBV2 to TRBJ2-2; 7 nucleotides line up with TRBD2. The germline V gene has CDR1 SNHLY and CDR2 FYNNEI. V lost 6 bases to trimming and J lost 3 bases; unmatched junction nucleotides: 7. The CDR3 loop spans 15 amino acids.

The CDR3 region has the DNA TGTGCCAGCAGCCATAGTCTTCATACAGGAGATAATGAGCAGTTCTTC. Encoded protein: CASSHSLHTGDNEQFF. The chain uses TRBV3-1 (or the pseudogene TRBV3-2) and TRBJ2-1; D is perhaps TRBD1 (5 bases). Germline V lookup: CDR1 LGHDT, CDR2 YNNKEL (reference sequence). V lost 3 bases to trimming and J lost 7 bases, with 19 bases between them. The CDR3 has 16 amino acids.

This chain joins TRBV2 and TRBJ1-4; 7 positions agree with TRBD1. CDR3 size: 15 residues. After removal of 5 bases from V and 4 bases from J, the junction contained 7 bases not matched to a gene. Germline V gene data show CDR1 as SNHLY and CDR2 as FYNNEI. The CDR3 here is CASSRQGLNNEKLFF. The CDR3 DNA sequence: TGTGCCAGCAGTCGACAGGGCTTAAATAATGAAAAACTGTTTTTT. The full variable domain, in which reference TRBV2 and TRBJ1-4 provide the parts outside the CDR3, is EPEVTQTPSHQVTQMGQEVILRCVPISNHLYFYWYRQILGQKVEFLVSFYNNEISEKSEIFDDQFSVERPDGSNFTLKIRSTKLEDSAMYFCASSRQGLNNEKLFFGSGTQLSVL.

The J gene is TRBJ2-1, the V gene TRBV9, with TRBD1 matching over 11 bases. From germline, CDR1 is SGDLS and CDR2 YYNGEE. This CDR3 has 16 amino acids. With 0 bases clipped from V and 10 bases from J, the junction kept 9 bases outside the gene matches. The DNA of the CDR3 is TGTGCCAGCAGCGTAGTTGGAGGACAGGGGGCACCCGAGCAGTTCTTC. Amino acid sequence: CASSVVGGQGAPEQFF.

V gene TRBV19 combines with J gene TRBJ2-7, with D possibly TRBD2 on 6 matching bases. V lost 3 bases to trimming and J lost 2 bases, with 14 bases between them. This CDR3 spans 15 amino acids. Germline V gene sequence: CDR1 LNHDA, CDR2 SQIVND (reference sequence). The CDR3: CASSIGGFQTYEQYF. The CDR3 nucleotides read TGTGCCAGTAGTATCGGGGGATTCCAAACCTACGAGCAGTACTTC.

The chain links TRBV6-5 to TRBJ2-7, with D possibly matching TRBD1 (6 bases). Germline CDR1 MNHEY, CDR2 SVGAGI. CDR3 length: 14 amino acids. The ends were cut back, 5 bases at V and 0 bases at J, with 11 bases in the middle. This CDR3 reads CASSTRDNSYEQYF. In DNA, the CDR3 is TGTGCCAGCAGTACTCGGGACAACTCCTACGAGCAGTACTTC.